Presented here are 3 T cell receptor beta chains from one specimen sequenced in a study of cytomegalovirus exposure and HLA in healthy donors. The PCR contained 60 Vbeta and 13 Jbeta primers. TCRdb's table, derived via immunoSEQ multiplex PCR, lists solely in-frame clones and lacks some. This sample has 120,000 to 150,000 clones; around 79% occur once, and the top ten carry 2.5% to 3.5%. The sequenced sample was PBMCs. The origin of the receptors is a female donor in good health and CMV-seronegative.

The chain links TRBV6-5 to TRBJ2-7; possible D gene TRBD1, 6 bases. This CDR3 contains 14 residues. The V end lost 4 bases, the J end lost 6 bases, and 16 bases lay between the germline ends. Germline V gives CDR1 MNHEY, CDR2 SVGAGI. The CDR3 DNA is TGTGCCAGCAGTTTCCAGGGGAATTCTTGCGAGCAGTACTTC. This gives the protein CASSFQGNSCEQYF.

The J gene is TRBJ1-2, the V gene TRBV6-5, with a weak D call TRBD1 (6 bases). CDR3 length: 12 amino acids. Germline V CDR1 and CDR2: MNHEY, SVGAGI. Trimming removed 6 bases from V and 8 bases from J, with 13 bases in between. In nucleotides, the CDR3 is TGTGCCAGCAGCCCAGGGGTGAGCGGCTACACCTTC. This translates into CASSPGVSGYTF.

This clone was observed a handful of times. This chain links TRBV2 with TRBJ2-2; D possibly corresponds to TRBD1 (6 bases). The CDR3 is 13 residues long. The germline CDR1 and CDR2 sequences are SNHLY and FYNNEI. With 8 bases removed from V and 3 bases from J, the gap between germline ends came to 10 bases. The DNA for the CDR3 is TGTGCCAGCCTTGGGGGCTACACCGGGGAGCTGTTTTTT. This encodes CASLGGYTGELFF.